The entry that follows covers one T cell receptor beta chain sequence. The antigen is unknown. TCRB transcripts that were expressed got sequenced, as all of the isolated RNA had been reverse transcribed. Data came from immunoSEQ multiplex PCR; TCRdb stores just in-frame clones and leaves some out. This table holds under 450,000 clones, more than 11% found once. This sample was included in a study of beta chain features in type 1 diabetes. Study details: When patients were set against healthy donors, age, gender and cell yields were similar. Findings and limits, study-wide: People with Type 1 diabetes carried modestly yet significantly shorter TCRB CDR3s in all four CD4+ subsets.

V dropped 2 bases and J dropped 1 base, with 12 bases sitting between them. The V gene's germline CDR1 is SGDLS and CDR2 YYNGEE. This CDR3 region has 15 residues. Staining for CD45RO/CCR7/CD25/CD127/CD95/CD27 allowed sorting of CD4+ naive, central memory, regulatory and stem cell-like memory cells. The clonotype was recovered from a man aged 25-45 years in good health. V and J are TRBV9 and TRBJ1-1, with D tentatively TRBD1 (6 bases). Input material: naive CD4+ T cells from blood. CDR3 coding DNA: TGTGCCAGCAGCGTCCTGACAGGCCGGAACACTGAAGCTTTCTTT. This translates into CASSVLTGRNTEAFF. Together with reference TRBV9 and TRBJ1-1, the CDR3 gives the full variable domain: DSGVTQTPKHLITATGQRVTLRCSPRSGDLSVYWYQQSLDQGLQFLIQYYNGEERAKGNILERFSAQQFPDLHSELNLSSLELGDSALYFCASSVLTGRNTEAFFGQGTRLTVV.